Listed below are T cell receptor beta chains from one sample, sequenced in a study of blood T cell repertoires in COVID-19. Libraries were prepared by immunoSEQ multiplex PCR; TCRdb keeps only in-frame clonotypes and omits some of them. The repertoire has over 150,000 clones, approximately 88% of them found once; the top ten carry roughly a tenth. The sample taken for sequencing was peripheral blood. Receptor source: a woman over 75 with active or convalescent COVID-19. The CDR3 runs from the conserved cysteine through the conserved F or W. The order of the fields is CDR3 length, J gene, V gene, D gene, CDR3 protein. The D gene is left open where the match is weak.

16,TRBJ1-4,TRBV30,NA,CAWTKTTGYTNEKLFF
13,TRBJ1-2,TRBV5-5,TRBD1,CASSFGTGGGYTF
15,TRBJ2-1,TRBV7-6,TRBD1,CASSSGQPSYNEQFF
16,TRBJ1-3,TRBV4-3,NA,CASSQDLEGTGNTIYF
17,TRBJ2-3,TRBV19,TRBD2,CASSLTLGGGGTDTQYF
13,TRBJ1-5,TRBV27,NA,CASSLLTDQPQHF
15,TRBJ1-2,TRBV19,TRBD1,CASRKDRATNYGYTF
14,TRBJ1-1,TRBV27,NA,CASSPWGGGNEAFF
15,TRBJ2-2,TRBV3-1/TRBV3-2,NA,CASSQGPLNTGELFF
13,TRBJ2-7,TRBV5-6,NA,CASSAMAPYEQYF
14,TRBJ1-6,TRBV2,NA,CASSATEYNSPLHF
13,TRBJ1-1,TRBV12-3/TRBV12-4,NA,CASSDELNTEAFF
14,TRBJ1-4,TRBV5-1,TRBD1,CASSSQGDNEKLFF
14,TRBJ1-2,TRBV6-6,TRBD1,CASTPSQGAYGYTF
14,TRBJ1-2,TRBV7-8,TRBD1,CASSLDRGSWGYTF
15,TRBJ2-7,TRBV10-3,TRBD1,CAISDRTGDGDEQYF
14,TRBJ2-7,TRBV7-2,TRBD1,CASSTRDRAYEQYF
14,TRBJ1-2,TRBV6-5,NA,CASSLYPPGGGYTF
14,TRBJ2-2,TRBV19,NA,CASRRDGGTGELFF
13,TRBJ1-6,TRBV6-5,NA,CASRYQGYSPLHF
13,TRBJ2-7,TRBV19,NA,CASSMGHYYEQYF
13,TRBJ1-2,TRBV9,NA,CASSALEGYGYTF
16,TRBJ2-2,TRBV19,TRBD2,CASSLGAGGRAGELFF
15,TRBJ2-2,TRBV3-1/TRBV3-2,NA,CASSPSGRVTGELFF
17,TRBJ2-1,TRBV6-2/TRBV6-3,TRBD2,CASSYDRSLAGKNEQFF
15,TRBJ2-3,TRBV7-7,TRBD2,CASSIQPGLLDTQYF
16,TRBJ1-2,TRBV19,NA,CASKMGGPQPSYGYTF